A selection of T cell receptor beta chains follows, all from one sample in a study of beta chain features in type 1 diabetes. Sequencing was performed with immunoSEQ multiplex PCR; in TCRdb, only in-frame clones are kept and a portion is missing. The sample has over 40,000 clones, approximately 60% seen once; the top ten hold about 1.6%. The sequencing sample was made of Tregs from blood. Receptors originate from a man under 40 with type 1 diabetes. Some clones in this sample may be carry-over from other donors' samples. CDR3s include the opening cysteine and the closing phenylalanine or tryptophan. D genes are given only for firm matches. Some rows have no size entry. The others give once, few or many, or a class for an expanded clone.

abundance,j_gene,d_gene,len,v_gene,CDR3aa,CDR3nt
NA,TRBJ2-2,NA,13,TRBV19,CASNAGDTGELFF,TGTGCCAGTAACGCAGGGGACACCGGGGAGCTGTTTTTT
few,TRBJ2-1,TRBD1,15,TRBV14,CASSPWTGGRNEQFF,TGTGCCAGCAGCCCCTGGACAGGGGGTCGCAATGAGCAGTTCTTC
once,TRBJ2-5,TRBD2,16,TRBV19,CASSSRGAGGGETQYF,TGTGCCAGTAGTTCCCGAGGGGCGGGGGGAGGAGAGACCCAGTACTTC
NA,TRBJ2-1,TRBD2,15,TRBV5-1,CASSLTSGVYNEQFF,TGCGCCAGCAGCTTGACTAGCGGAGTATACAATGAGCAGTTCTTC
NA,TRBJ1-6,NA,15,TRBV5-1,CASSSGEWSNSPLHF,TGCGCCAGCAGCTCGGGGGAGTGGAGTAATTCACCCCTCCACTTT
few,TRBJ1-5,NA,16,TRBV28,CASSLRPYGGNQPQHF,TGTGCCAGCAGTTTAAGGCCCTACGGGGGTAATCAGCCCCAGCATTTT
NA,TRBJ2-6,NA,20,TRBV15,CATSREVQSAPHSGANVLTF,TGTGCCACCAGCAGAGAAGTACAGTCGGCCCCTCACTCTGGGGCCAACGTCCTGACTTTC
few,TRBJ2-5,NA,13,TRBV2,CASSPRGQETQYF,TGTGCCAGCAGCCCCCGGGGCCAAGAGACCCAGTACTTC
NA,TRBJ2-1,TRBD2,15,TRBV5-1,CASSLVAGGYNEQFF,TGCGCCAGCAGCTTAGTGGCGGGGGGCTACAATGAGCAGTTCTTC
NA,TRBJ1-5,TRBD1,17,TRBV27,CASSRGTGVWANQPQHF,TGTGCCAGCAGTCGCGGGACAGGGGTATGGGCTAATCAGCCCCAGCATTTT
NA,TRBJ1-6,NA,15,TRBV7-6,CASSFLSGDNSPLHF,TGTGCCAGCAGCTTTCTTTCGGGGGATAATTCACCCCTCCACTTT
NA,TRBJ1-1,NA,14,TRBV19,CASSSRQGLGEAFF,TGTGCCAGTTCGTCGAGGCAGGGACTTGGGGAAGCTTTCTTT
few,TRBJ2-7,TRBD1,14,TRBV29-1,CSVSPGQGIDEQYF,TGCAGCGTTAGCCCGGGACAGGGGATCGACGAGCAGTACTTC
NA,TRBJ1-2,TRBD1,13,TRBV6-5,CASSIRGRGGYTF,TGTGCCAGCAGTATCAGGGGGCGAGGTGGCTACACCTTC
NA,TRBJ2-3,NA,15,TRBV5-6,CASSPQGRHRDTQYF,TGTGCCAGCAGTCCACAGGGGAGGCATCGTGATACGCAGTATTTT
NA,TRBJ1-1,TRBD1,13,TRBV14,CASSAQGYTEAFF,TGTGCCAGCAGCGCACAGGGGTACACTGAAGCTTTCTTT
NA,TRBJ2-2,NA,15,TRBV7-3,CASRKQELATGELFF,TGTGCCAGCAGGAAACAGGAACTTGCCACCGGGGAGCTGTTTTTT
NA,TRBJ2-7,NA,14,TRBV6-6,CASSYEAMDYEQYF,TGTGCCAGCAGTTACGAGGCTATGGACTACGAGCAGTACTTC
NA,TRBJ2-3,NA,14,TRBV5-4,CASSSGLYTDTQYF,TGTGCCAGCAGTTCTGGACTTTACACAGATACGCAGTATTTT
NA,TRBJ2-5,NA,12,TRBV5-1,CASSLNPGTQYF,TGCGCCAGCAGCTTAAACCCCGGGACCCAGTACTTC
NA,TRBJ2-6,NA,17,TRBV7-2,CASSLAVGAAGANVLTF,TGTGCCAGCAGCTTAGCAGTGGGGGCGGCTGGGGCCAACGTCCTGACTTTC
NA,TRBJ2-7,TRBD1,17,TRBV4-2,CASSPRDRRVVGGEQYF,TGTGCCAGCAGCCCTCGGGACAGGAGGGTAGTGGGGGGCGAGCAGTACTTC
NA,TRBJ2-7,NA,15,TRBV7-2,CASSQTTAPYYEQYF,TGTGCCAGCAGCCAGACGACAGCTCCCTACTACGAGCAGTACTTC
NA,TRBJ1-2,NA,15,TRBV18,CASSPDYEVEGGYTF,TGTGCCAGCTCACCAGACTACGAGGTGGAGGGTGGCTACACCTTC
NA,TRBJ2-7,TRBD1,15,TRBV30,CAWSVYRTGAYEQYF,TGTGCCTGGAGCGTTTATAGGACAGGGGCCTACGAGCAGTACTTC
NA,TRBJ2-3,TRBD2,18,TRBV2,CASSGPAGIAGRTDTQYF,TGTGCCAGCAGCGGCCCCGCAGGGATAGCGGGGCGCACAGATACGCAGTATTTT
NA,TRBJ2-2,TRBD2,14,TRBV10-2,CASRWTSATGELFF,TGCGCCAGCCGATGGACTAGCGCGACCGGGGAGCTGTTTTTT
few,TRBJ2-2,NA,15,TRBV2,CASQKENANTGELFF,TGTGCCAGTCAAAAGGAGAACGCGAACACCGGGGAGCTGTTTTTT
NA,TRBJ2-1,NA,15,TRBV28,CASSFRQPGRNEQFF,TGTGCCAGCAGTTTTCGCCAGCCGGGGAGGAATGAGCAGTTCTTC
few,TRBJ2-7,TRBD2,14,TRBV5-5,CASGPGTRRYEQYF,TGTGCCAGCGGGCCCGGGACTAGACGTTACGAGCAGTACTTC
few,TRBJ2-7,TRBD2,15,TRBV6-6,CASSTGGGNYYEQYF,TGTGCCAGCAGTACCGGGGGAGGGAATTACTACGAGCAGTACTTC
few,TRBJ2-7,TRBD1,15,TRBV28,CASRILTGGGYEQYF,TGTGCCAGCAGGATCCTGACAGGGGGCGGGTACGAGCAGTACTTC
NA,TRBJ1-6,NA,15,TRBV4-3,CASSQDRAGNSPLHF,TGCGCCAGCAGCCAAGATCGGGCAGGGAATTCACCCCTCCACTTT
few,TRBJ2-1,TRBD1,15,TRBV13,CASSLRTGEDNEQFF,TGTGCCAGCAGCTTAAGGACAGGGGAGGATAATGAGCAGTTCTTC
NA,TRBJ1-1,NA,12,TRBV18,CASSPLNGEAFF,TGTGCCAGCTCACCACTAAACGGGGAAGCTTTCTTT
NA,TRBJ1-6,NA,11,TRBV6-4,CASTPDRLFHF,TGTGCCAGCACTCCCGACAGGCTGTTCCACTTT
NA,TRBJ2-1,NA,13,TRBV2,CASRARPYNEQFF,TGTGCCAGCAGGGCCCGTCCCTACAATGAGCAGTTCTTC
NA,TRBJ2-3,NA,12,TRBV19,CASGTSTDTQYF,TGTGCCAGTGGTACTAGCACAGATACGCAGTATTTT
NA,TRBJ2-7,NA,14,TRBV6-1,CASGMVLITYEQYF,TGTGCCAGTGGTATGGTACTAATTACCTACGAGCAGTACTTC
NA,TRBJ1-3,NA,14,TRBV5-1,CASSLSYSGNTIYF,TGCGCCAGCAGCTTGTCCTACTCTGGAAACACCATATATTTT
NA,TRBJ1-2,NA,11,TRBV20-1,CSASTGYGYTF,TGCAGTGCTAGCACCGGCTATGGCTACACCTTC
NA,TRBJ1-4,TRBD1,13,TRBV29-1,CSVGRGPGEKLFF,TGCAGCGTTGGGAGGGGGCCGGGAGAAAAACTGTTTTTT
NA,TRBJ2-3,NA,16,TRBV11-2,CASSPSGTLMRDTQYF,TGTGCCAGCAGCCCCTCCGGGACATTAATGAGGGATACGCAGTATTTT
NA,TRBJ2-7,NA,13,TRBV7-2,CASSLNRGGEQYF,TGTGCCAGCAGCTTAAACAGGGGAGGCGAGCAGTACTTC
NA,TRBJ2-1,TRBD2,19,TRBV9,CASSQGGNYAGGRYNEQFF,TGTGCCAGCAGCCAAGGGGGTAATTATGCGGGGGGGCGGTACAATGAGCAGTTCTTC
NA,TRBJ2-7,NA,17,TRBV23-1,CASSRGNRLGSSYEQYF,TGCGCCAGCAGTCGCGGCAACAGGCTTGGAAGCTCCTACGAGCAGTACTTC
NA,TRBJ1-6,TRBD1,15,TRBV5-1,CASSLRGLNNSPLHF,TGCGCCAGCAGCTTGAGGGGGCTTAATAATTCACCCCTCCACTTT
NA,TRBJ2-3,NA,14,TRBV10-1,CASRMGSSRDTQYF,TGCGCCAGCAGGATGGGCTCCTCGAGAGATACGCAGTATTTT
few,TRBJ2-7,NA,15,TRBV7-2,CASSLAGPTSYEQYF,TGTGCCAGCAGCTTAGCGGGGCCAACCTCCTACGAGCAGTACTTC
few,TRBJ1-1,NA,12,TRBV10-3,CAIGHIDTEAFF,TGTGCCATAGGACATATCGACACTGAAGCTTTCTTT
NA,TRBJ1-6,TRBD1,15,TRBV5-1,CASSSAGTGWSPLHF,TGCGCCAGCAGCTCTGCCGGGACAGGGTGGTCACCCCTCCACTTT
NA,TRBJ2-5,NA,13,TRBV29-1,CSVERGAEETQYF,TGCAGCGTTGAACGGGGGGCCGAGGAGACCCAGTACTTC
NA,TRBJ2-5,NA,16,TRBV9,CASSLQEGGFQETQYF,TGTGCCAGCAGCCTCCAAGAGGGGGGGTTCCAAGAGACCCAGTACTTC
NA,TRBJ1-3,TRBD1,15,TRBV5-1,CASSSGTASGNTIYF,TGCGCCAGCAGCTCGGGGACAGCCTCTGGAAACACCATATATTTT